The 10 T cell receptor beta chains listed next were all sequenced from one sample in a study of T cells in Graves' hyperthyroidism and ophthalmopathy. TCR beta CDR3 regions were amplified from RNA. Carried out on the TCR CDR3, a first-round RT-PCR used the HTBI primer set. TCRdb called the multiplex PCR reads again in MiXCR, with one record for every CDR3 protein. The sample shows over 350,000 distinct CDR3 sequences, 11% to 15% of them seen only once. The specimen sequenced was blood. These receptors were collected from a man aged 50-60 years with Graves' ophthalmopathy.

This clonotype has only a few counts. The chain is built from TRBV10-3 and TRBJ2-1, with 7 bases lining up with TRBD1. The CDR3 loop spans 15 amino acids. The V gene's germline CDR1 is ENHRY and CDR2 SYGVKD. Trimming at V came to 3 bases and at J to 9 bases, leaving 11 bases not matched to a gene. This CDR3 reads CAISDGTERRGEQFF. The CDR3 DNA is TGTGCCATCAGTGACGGGACAGAGCGACGCGGTGAGCAGTTCTTC.

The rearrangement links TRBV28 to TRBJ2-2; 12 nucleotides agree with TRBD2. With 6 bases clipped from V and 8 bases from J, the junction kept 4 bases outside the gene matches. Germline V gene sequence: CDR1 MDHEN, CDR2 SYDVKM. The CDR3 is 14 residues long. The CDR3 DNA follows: TGTGCCAGCAGGACTAGCGGGAGATTTGGGGAGCTGTTTTTT. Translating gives CASRTSGRFGELFF.

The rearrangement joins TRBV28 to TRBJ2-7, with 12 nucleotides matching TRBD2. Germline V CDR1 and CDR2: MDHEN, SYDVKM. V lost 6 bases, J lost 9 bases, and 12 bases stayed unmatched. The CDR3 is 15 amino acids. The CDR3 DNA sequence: TGTGCCAGCAGCGAACGACTAGCGGGAGACCCGTGGCAGTACTTC. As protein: CASSERLAGDPWQYF.

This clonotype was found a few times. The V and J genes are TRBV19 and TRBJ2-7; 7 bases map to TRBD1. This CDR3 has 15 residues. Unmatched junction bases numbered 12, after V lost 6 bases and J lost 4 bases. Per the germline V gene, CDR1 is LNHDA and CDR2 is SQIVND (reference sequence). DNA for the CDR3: TGTGCCAGTAGGACCATCTCGCAGGGGGTATACGAGCAGTACTTC. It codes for CASRTISQGVYEQYF.

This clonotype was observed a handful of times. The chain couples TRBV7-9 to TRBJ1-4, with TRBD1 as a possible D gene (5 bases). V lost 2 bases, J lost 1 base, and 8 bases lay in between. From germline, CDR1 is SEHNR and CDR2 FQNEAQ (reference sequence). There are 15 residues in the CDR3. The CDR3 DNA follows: TGTGCCAGCAGCTTACGGCAGGGAACTAATGAAAAACTGTTTTTT. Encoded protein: CASSLRQGTNEKLFF.

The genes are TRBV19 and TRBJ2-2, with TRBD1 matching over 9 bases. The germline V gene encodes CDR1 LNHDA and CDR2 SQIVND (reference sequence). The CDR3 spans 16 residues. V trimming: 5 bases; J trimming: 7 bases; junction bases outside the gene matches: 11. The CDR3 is CASSSPGTGSLGELFF. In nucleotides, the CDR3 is TGTGCCAGTAGTTCCCCCGGGACAGGGAGTCTCGGGGAGCTGTTTTTT.

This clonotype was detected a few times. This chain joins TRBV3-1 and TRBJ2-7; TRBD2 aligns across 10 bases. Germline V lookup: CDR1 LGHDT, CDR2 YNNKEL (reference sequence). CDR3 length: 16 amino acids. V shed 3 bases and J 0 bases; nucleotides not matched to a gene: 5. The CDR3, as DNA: TGTGCCAGCAGCCAGGGACTAGCGATAAGCTCCTACGAGCAGTACTTC. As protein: CASSQGLAISSYEQYF.

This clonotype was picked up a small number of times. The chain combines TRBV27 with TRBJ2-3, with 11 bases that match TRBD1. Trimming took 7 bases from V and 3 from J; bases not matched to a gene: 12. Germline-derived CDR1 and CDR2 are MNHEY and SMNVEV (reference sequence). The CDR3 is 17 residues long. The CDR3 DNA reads TGTGCCAGCAAAAGTGGGTCCGGGACAGGGGGAACAGATACGCAGTATTTT. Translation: CASKSGSGTGGTDTQYF.

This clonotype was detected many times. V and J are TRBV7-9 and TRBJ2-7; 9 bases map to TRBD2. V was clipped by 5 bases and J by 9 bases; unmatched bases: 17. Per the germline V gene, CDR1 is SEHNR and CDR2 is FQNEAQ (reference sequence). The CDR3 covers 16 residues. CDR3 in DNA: TGTGCCAGCAGCCCTACCCGTTCGACTAGCGGAGACGGGCAGTACTTC. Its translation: CASSPTRSTSGDGQYF.

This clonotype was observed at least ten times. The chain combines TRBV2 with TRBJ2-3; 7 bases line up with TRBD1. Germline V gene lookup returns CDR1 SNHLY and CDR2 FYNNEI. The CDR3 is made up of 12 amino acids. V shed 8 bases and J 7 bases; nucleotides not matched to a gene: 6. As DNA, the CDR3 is TGTGCCAGCCGAGGGACAGACAATACGCAGTATTTT. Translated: CASRGTDNTQYF.